One and the same sample provided the 22 T cell receptor beta chains below, sequenced in a study of cytomegalovirus exposure and HLA in healthy donors (dated by TCRdb to 2016 to 2017). Library prep was done by the immunoSEQ multiplex PCR assay. A mixture of 60 forward primers for TCR Vbeta segments and 13 reverse primers for TCR Jbeta segments was used in the multiplex PCR. Sourced from immuneACCESS, this table was stored by TCRdb with only in-frame sequences that have V and J called. A share of the clones is absent; for the studies checked, an unresolved V gene accounts for under half, and the remainder has no known explanation. The sample table shows approximately 130,000 clones, and over 70% are seen once. The top ten constitute 2.5% to 3.5% of the sample. What was sequenced was PBMCs. All receptors derive from a man younger than 45 in good health and CMV-seronegative.

This clone showed up just a few times. V gene TRBV27 combines with J gene TRBJ2-7, with 11 nucleotides matching TRBD2. The CDR3 runs to 17 residues. V shed 6 bases, J shed 0 bases, and the junction held 10 bases outside the gene matches. Germline V gene sequence: CDR1 MNHEY, CDR2 SMNVEV (reference sequence). CDR3 in amino acids: CASRSLAGGDSSYEQYF. CDR3 nucleotides: TGTGCCAGCAGGTCTCTAGCGGGGGGAGATAGCTCCTACGAGCAGTACTTC.

This clone has more than one count but fewer than ten. The chain has TRBV2 and TRBJ1-4, with D perhaps TRBD1 (6 bases). The germline CDR1 and CDR2 sequences are SNHLY and FYNNEI. V was shortened by 5 bases and J by 1 base, with 8 bases between the two germline ends. The CDR3 is made up of 14 amino acids. CDR3 in amino acids: CASSSQGTNEKLFF. The CDR3 DNA is TGTGCCAGCAGTTCACAGGGAACTAATGAAAAACTGTTTTTT.

Notes on this clone: One end of the junction is discordant with germline, which a read error may explain. The chain joins TRBV7-2 to TRBJ2-1; TRBD2 matches 14 bases. CDR1 SGHTA and CDR2 FQGNSA come from the germline V gene. This CDR3 has 15 residues. Written as DNA, the CDR3 is TGTGACAGCAGCTCCCGACTAGCGGGAGGGAATGAGCAGTTCTTC. Amino acids: CDSSSRLAGGNEQFF. The entire variable domain, with the rest obtained from reference TRBV7-2 and TRBJ2-1, is as follows: GAGVSQSPSNKVTEKGKDVELRCDPISGHTALYWYRQSLGQGLEFLIYFQGNSAPDKSGLPSDRFSAERTGGSVSTLTIQRTQQEDSAVYLCDSSSRLAGGNEQFFGPGTRLTVL.

This rearrangement joins TRBV28 to TRBJ2-7; 8 bases are shared with TRBD1. Germline lookup yields CDR1 MDHEN and CDR2 SYDVKM. CDR3 length: 13 amino acids. V gave up 8 bases and J gave up 2 bases; unmatched junction bases: 5. The CDR3 loop is CASVMDRAYEQYF. The CDR3 nucleotides are TGTGCCAGCGTGATGGACAGGGCCTACGAGCAGTACTTC.

Comments on this clone: Other DNA sequences in this specimen translate into the identical CDR3. The chain is built from TRBV7-8 and TRBJ2-3; possible D gene TRBD2, 6 bases. Looked up from germline, CDR1 is SGHVS and CDR2 is FQNEAQ. This CDR3 has 14 residues. The V gene lost 2 bases and the J gene lost 0 bases, with 6 bases spanning the gap. Here the CDR3 reads CASSLSGSTDTQYF. CDR3 nucleotides: TGTGCCAGCAGCTTAAGCGGGAGCACAGATACGCAGTATTTT. Using reference TRBV7-8 and TRBJ2-3 for the parts outside the CDR3, the full variable domain is GAGVSQSPRYKVAKRGQDVALRCDPISGHVSLFWYQQALGQGPEFLTYFQNEAQLDKSGLPSDRFFAERPEGSVSTLKIQRTQQEDSAVYLCASSLSGSTDTQYFGPGTRLTVL.

The V gene is TRBV6-6, the J gene TRBJ1-5, with 8 bases matching TRBD1. CDR1 and CDR2 from the germline V gene are MNHNY and SVGAGI (reference sequence). The CDR3 is 16 residues long. The V segment lost 7 bases and the J segment 1 base; nucleotides outside the gene matches: 9. The CDR3 nucleotides read TGTGCCAGCATCGCCGACAGGGGAGGGAGCAATCAGCCCCAGCATTTT. This sequence encodes CASIADRGGSNQPQHF.

The genes are TRBV28 and TRBJ1-4, with TRBD1 matching 8 bases. V lost 10 bases, J lost 7 bases, and 5 bases stayed unmatched. From germline, CDR1 is MDHEN and CDR2 SYDVKM. This CDR3 comprises 12 residues. The DNA for the CDR3 is TGTGCCACACGACAGGGGCTTGAAAAACTGTTTTTT. Its protein is CATRQGLEKLFF.

The chain uses TRBV6-5 and TRBJ1-2; D is unresolved. CDR1 and CDR2 (germline): MNHEY, SVGAGI. Trimming cost V 6 bases and J 4 bases, with 12 bases left between them. CDR3 size: 13 residues. CDR3 nucleotides: TGTGCCAGCAGATCAATTGGGCTCTATGGCTACACCTTC. It codes for CASRSIGLYGYTF.

The chain has TRBV6-1 and TRBJ2-5; tentative D call: TRBD2 (6 bases). CDR1 is MNHNS, CDR2 SASEGT, per germline. The CDR3 is made up of 12 amino acids. V was pared by 6 bases and J by 12 bases, with 17 bases between. The CDR3 sequence: CASREGSGFEYF. In nucleotides, the CDR3 is TGTGCCAGCAGGGAGGGGTCGGGGTTTGAGTACTTC.

There are a few counts of this clone. The rearrangement uses TRBV11-2 and TRBJ2-3, with D perhaps TRBD1 (7 bases). This CDR3 contains 17 residues. CDR1 SGHAT and CDR2 FQNNGV come from the germline V gene. V lost 2 bases and J lost 5, with 20 bases in between. CDR3 residues: CASSLTRGRGYRDTQYF. CDR3 DNA: TGTGCCAGCAGCTTAACGCGGGGCAGGGGGTATAGAGATACGCAGTATTTT.

The chain joins TRBV6-6 to TRBJ2-5, with TRBD2 as a possible D gene (6 bases). The CDR3 covers 14 residues. From germline, CDR1 is MNHNY and CDR2 SVGAGI (reference sequence). The V end was cut by 8 bases, the J end by 5 bases, with 18 bases between. The CDR3 loop reads CASCRGGSGETQYF. CDR3 nucleotides: TGTGCCAGCTGTCGCGGAGGGTCTGGGGAGACCCAGTACTTC.

There are a few counts of this clone. V usage is TRBV7-2 and J usage is TRBJ2-1; D is perhaps TRBD1 (5 bases). Germline V gene data show CDR1 as SGHTA and CDR2 as FQGNSA. V lost 0 bases and J 5 bases, leaving 8 bases between the germline ends. The CDR3 runs 14 residues. This chain's CDR3 is CASSLALRDNEQFF. Written as DNA, the CDR3 is TGTGCCAGCAGCTTAGCCCTCAGGGACAATGAGCAGTTCTTC.

V gene TRBV5-1 combines with J gene TRBJ1-3; 9 bases agree with TRBD1. V trimming: 0 bases; J trimming: 2 bases; junction bases outside the gene matches: 0. This CDR3 region has 15 residues. Per germline, CDR1 SGHRS and CDR2 YFSETQ. The CDR3 loop is CASSLGQGAGNTIYF. CDR3 DNA: TGCGCCAGCAGCTTGGGACAGGGGGCTGGAAACACCATATATTTT.

CDR3 residues: CAWSVGSGVADTQYF. Written as DNA, the CDR3 is TGTGCCTGGAGTGTAGGTAGCGGGGTGGCAGATACGCAGTATTTT. The genes are TRBV30 and TRBJ2-3, with 8 bases fitting TRBD2. Germline V CDR1 and CDR2: GTSNPN, SVGIG (reference sequence). This CDR3 comprises 15 residues. J lost 4 bases, V lost 0 bases, and 6 bases had no gene match.

The V call is TRBV6-5, the J call TRBJ1-2; D is possibly TRBD1 (6 bases). Germline V lookup: CDR1 MNHEY, CDR2 SVGAGI. Trimming took 6 bases from V and 5 from J, leaving 10 bases between them. There are 12 residues in the CDR3. The chain's CDR3 is CASRLQGYGYTF. The CDR3 DNA sequence: TGTGCCAGCAGACTACAGGGATATGGCTACACCTTC.

This chain uses TRBV27 with TRBJ2-1; TRBD1 agrees at 8 bases. Trimming cost V 3 bases and J 6 bases; bases outside gene matches: 4. The CDR3 length is 14 residues. Germline CDR1 is MNHEY and CDR2 is SMNVEV (reference sequence). In DNA, the CDR3 is TGTGCCAGCAGTTTTCAGGGGGCCCCCAATGAGCAGTTCTTC. It encodes CASSFQGAPNEQFF.

This chain joins TRBV25-1 and TRBJ2-2; D gene uncertain. This CDR3 has 13 residues. V lost 3 bases, J lost 6 bases, and 8 bases lay in between. Germline V gene sequence: CDR1 MGHDK, CDR2 SYGVNS. CDR3 nucleotides: TGTGCCAGCAGTGACCGTCTTTCCGGGGAGCTGTTTTTT. This encodes CASSDRLSGELFF.

The rearrangement joins TRBV5-4 to TRBJ2-1; TRBD2 might be the D (6 bases). V was pared by 4 bases and J by 0 bases, with 17 bases between. There are 17 residues in the CDR3. Germline V gene data show CDR1 as SGHNT and CDR2 as YYREEE (reference sequence). Written as DNA, the CDR3 is TGTGCCAGCAGCGGACCTAGCGTGGGGAGCTCCTACAATGAGCAGTTCTTC. It is translated as CASSGPSVGSSYNEQFF.

This clone was detected only a few times. This chain joins TRBV2 and TRBJ2-7; 9 nucleotides match TRBD2. Germline V gene lookup returns CDR1 SNHLY and CDR2 FYNNEI. The length of the CDR3 is 19 residues. The J segment lost 0 bases and the V segment lost 7 bases, leaving 19 bases of the junction unmatched. The CDR3 DNA follows: TGTGCCAGCACGATACTTGGACAGGATCGACTAGCGGACTCCTACGAGCAGTACTTC. Translated: CASTILGQDRLADSYEQYF.

The chain recombines TRBV6-6 with TRBJ1-1; D remains ambiguous. The CDR3 is made up of 13 amino acids. Germline CDR1 is MNHNY and CDR2 is SVGAGI (reference sequence). V lost 6 bases, J lost 4 bases, and 12 bases lay in between. The DNA for the CDR3 is TGTGCCAGCAGACGCGGGCGGTTCACTGAAGCTTTCTTT. Residues: CASRRGRFTEAFF.

The chain carries TRBV11-2 and TRBJ2-7; a possible D gene is TRBD1 (5 bases). The V end lost 1 base, the J end lost 2 bases, and 12 bases lay between the germline ends. This CDR3 comprises 15 residues. CDR1 and CDR2 from the germline V gene are SGHAT and FQNNGV. The DNA for the CDR3 is TGTGCCAGCAGCTTAGTAGAGACAGCTGCCTACGAGCAGTACTTC. It yields the protein CASSLVETAAYEQYF.

V gene TRBV25-1 combines with J gene TRBJ2-5, with D tentatively TRBD2 (5 bases). CDR1 is MGHDK and CDR2 is SYGVNS in the germline V gene. Trimming took off 3 bases at V and 0 bases at J, with 8 bases between the two ends. CDR3 length: 14 residues. CDR3 nucleotides: TGTGCCAGCAGTGATAGGAGGTACCAAGAGACCCAGTACTTC. Translation: CASSDRRYQETQYF.